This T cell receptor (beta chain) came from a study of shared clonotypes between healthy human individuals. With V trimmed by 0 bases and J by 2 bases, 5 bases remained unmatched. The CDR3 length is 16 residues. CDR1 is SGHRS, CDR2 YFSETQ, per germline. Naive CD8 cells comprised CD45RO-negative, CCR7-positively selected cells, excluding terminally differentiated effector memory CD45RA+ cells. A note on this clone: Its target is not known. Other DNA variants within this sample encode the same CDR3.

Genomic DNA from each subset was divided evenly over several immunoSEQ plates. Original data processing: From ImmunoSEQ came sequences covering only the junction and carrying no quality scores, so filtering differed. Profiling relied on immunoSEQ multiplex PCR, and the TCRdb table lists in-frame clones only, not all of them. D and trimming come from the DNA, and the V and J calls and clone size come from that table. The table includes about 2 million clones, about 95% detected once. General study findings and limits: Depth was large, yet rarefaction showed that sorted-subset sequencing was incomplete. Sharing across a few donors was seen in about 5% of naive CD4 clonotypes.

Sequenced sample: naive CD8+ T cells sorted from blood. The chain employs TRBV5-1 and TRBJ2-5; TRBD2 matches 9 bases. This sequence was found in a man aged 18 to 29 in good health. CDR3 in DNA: TGCGCCAGCAGCTTGGAAGCTAGCGGGGCACAAGAGACCCAGTACTTC. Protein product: CASSLEASGAQETQYF.